The source of this TCR beta chain is a study of monozygotic twins with cystic fibrosis. Findings and limits, study-wide: In 13 of 16 pairs, V gene usage was closest to the co-twin's. Nucleotide-identical clonotype sharing was significantly higher within monozygotic CF twin pairs than between unrelated CF individuals.

A word on this clone: Its antigen remains unidentified.

This table comes from immunoSEQ multiplex PCR, and its TCRdb copy is limited to in-frame clones, with some not included. Of about 32,000 clones in the sample, 92% are singletons; the top ten hold approximately 0.9%. The CDR3 has 14 amino acids. The germline V gene encodes CDR1 MNHEY and CDR2 SMNVEV (reference sequence). Trimming left V 0 bases short and J 7 bases short, with 12 bases between. The chain has TRBV27 and TRBJ1-2; D unresolved. This clonotype originated in a girl aged 2-10 years with cystic fibrosis. The source material was blood. The CDR3 sequence: CASSLSAEQVGYTF. In DNA form, the CDR3 reads TGTGCCAGCAGTTTATCTGCAGAGCAGGTTGGCTACACCTTC.